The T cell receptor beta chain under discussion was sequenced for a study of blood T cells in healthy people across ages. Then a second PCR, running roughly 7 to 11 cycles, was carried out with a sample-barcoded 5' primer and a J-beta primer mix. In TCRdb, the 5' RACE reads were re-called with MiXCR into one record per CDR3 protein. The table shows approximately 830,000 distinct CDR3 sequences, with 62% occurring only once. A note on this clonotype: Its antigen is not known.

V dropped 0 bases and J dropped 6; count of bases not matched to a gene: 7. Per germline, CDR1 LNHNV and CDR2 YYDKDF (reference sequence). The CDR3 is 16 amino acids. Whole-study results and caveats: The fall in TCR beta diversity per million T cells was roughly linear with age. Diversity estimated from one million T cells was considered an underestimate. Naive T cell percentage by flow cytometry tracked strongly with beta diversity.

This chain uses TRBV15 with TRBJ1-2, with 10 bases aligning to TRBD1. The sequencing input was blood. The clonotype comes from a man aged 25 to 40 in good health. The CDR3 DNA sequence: TGTGCCACCAGCAGAGATGGGACAGGGGAATTAGATGGCTACACCTTC. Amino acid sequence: CATSRDGTGELDGYTF.